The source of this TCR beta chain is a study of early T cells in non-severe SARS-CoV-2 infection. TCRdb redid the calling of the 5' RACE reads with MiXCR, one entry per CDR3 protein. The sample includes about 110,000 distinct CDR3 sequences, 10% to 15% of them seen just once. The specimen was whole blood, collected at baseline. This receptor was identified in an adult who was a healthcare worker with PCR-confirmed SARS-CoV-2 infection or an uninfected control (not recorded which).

The CDR3: CSVGARAGRETQYF. The CDR3 region has the DNA TGCAGCGTCGGGGCTCGTGCCGGGAGAGAGACCCAGTACTTC. The chain links TRBV29-1 to TRBJ2-5, with D possibly TRBD2 on 6 matching bases. The V end was cut by 6 bases, the J end by 4 bases, with 18 bases between. The germline V gene has CDR1 SQVTM and CDR2 ANQGSEA. This CDR3 is 14 amino acids long.